Below, 13 T cell receptor beta chains from the same sample are listed, as sequenced in a study of CD8 T cells in Susac syndrome. cDNA came from roughly 0.53 to 1 ug RNA primed by random hexamers. TCRdb recomputed calls from the immunoSEQ multiplex PCR reads with MiXCR, one row per CDR3 protein. The table shows 67,000 or so distinct CDR3 sequences, with 93% occurring only once. The sequenced sample was CD4+ T cells from PBMCs. All receptors derive from a human donor with Susac syndrome.

In this sample, this clonotype turned up a few times. This chain uses TRBV29-1 with TRBJ1-4; no definite D call. This CDR3 has 12 amino acids. V lost 7 bases to trimming and J lost 0 bases, with 6 bases between them. The V gene's germline CDR1 is SQVTM and CDR2 ANQGSEA. The CDR3 nucleotides are TGCAGCGGAGTTTCAACTAATGAAAAACTGTTTTTT. Its translation is CSGVSTNEKLFF.

The genes are TRBV20-1 and TRBJ1-6, with 8 bases fitting TRBD1. The ends lost 6 bases at V and 0 bases at J; junction bases unmatched: 16. CDR3 length equals 19 residues. The germline gives CDR1 DFQATT, CDR2 SNEGSKA (reference sequence). Here the CDR3 reads CSARSPEGQGSSYNSPLHF. DNA of the CDR3: TGCAGTGCCCGTAGCCCTGAAGGACAGGGCAGCTCCTATAATTCACCCCTCCACTTT.

V and J are TRBV13 and TRBJ2-7; 9 bases fit TRBD2. This CDR3 region has 16 residues. Germline V gene sequence: CDR1 PRHDT, CDR2 FYEKMQ (reference sequence). Trimming at V came to 5 bases and at J to 0 bases, leaving 8 bases not matched to a gene. CDR3 sequence: CASSQYERGASYEQYF. CDR3 nucleotide sequence: TGTGCCAGCAGCCAGTACGAGCGGGGGGCCTCCTACGAGCAGTACTTC.

The chain couples TRBV20-1 to TRBJ1-2; D remains ambiguous. Germline V gene lookup returns CDR1 DFQATT and CDR2 SNEGSKA (reference sequence). V was shortened by 0 bases and J by 8 bases, with 7 bases between the two germline ends. The CDR3 loop spans 11 amino acids. The CDR3 region has the DNA TGCAGTGCTAGAGATCTTCGGGGCTACACCTTC. Amino acids: CSARDLRGYTF.

This clonotype was picked up one time. The chain recombines TRBV3-1 with TRBJ2-5; D unclear. V was cut by 1 base and J by 4 bases, with 7 bases left in between. Germline V gene sequence: CDR1 LGHDT, CDR2 YNNKEL (reference sequence). The CDR3 runs 13 residues. The CDR3 bases are TGTGCCAGCAGCCAAGCTTTCCGAGAGACCCAGTACTTC. It translates to CASSQAFRETQYF.

This chain joins TRBV3-1 and TRBJ2-3, with a tentative D call TRBD2 (7 bases). V was clipped by 1 base and J by 2 bases, with 13 bases between them. The CDR3 loop spans 16 amino acids. CDR1 and CDR2 (germline): LGHDT, YNNKEL (reference sequence). CDR3 amino acids: CASSQVRGAFTDTQYF. CDR3 sequence (DNA): TGTGCCAGCAGCCAAGTTCGGGGGGCCTTCACAGATACGCAGTATTTT.

The V gene is TRBV28, the J gene TRBJ2-1, with 9 bases lining up with TRBD2. The germline V gene encodes CDR1 MDHEN and CDR2 SYDVKM. There are 18 residues in the CDR3. Trimming at V came to 7 bases and at J to 3 bases, leaving 16 bases not matched to a gene. The CDR3 nucleotides are TGTGCCAGCACCCACCCGGGGGGTAGCGGGGGAGTCTACAATGAGCAGTTCTTC. Residues: CASTHPGGSGGVYNEQFF.

The V call is TRBV20-1, the J call TRBJ2-2; D gene ambiguous. Germline assignment: CDR1 DFQATT and CDR2 SNEGSKA (reference sequence). The V end was cut by 3 bases, the J end by 5 bases, with 7 bases between. The CDR3 totals 12 residues. CDR3 sequence: CSASGLTGELFF. CDR3 bases: TGCAGTGCTAGTGGGCTTACCGGGGAGCTGTTTTTT.

This chain links TRBV12-2 with TRBJ2-1; TRBD1, the table's D call, was not compared with the DNA. TRBV12-2 is a pseudogene segment. This CDR3 comprises 18 residues. The CDR3 DNA reads as TGTGCAAGTCGCTTAGGGACTAGCGGGGGCAGGTCCTACAATGAGCAGTTCTTC. The encoded protein is CASRLGTSGGRSYNEQFF.

Only a few counts were recorded for this clonotype. V is TRBV6-5 and J is TRBJ2-2, with D perhaps being TRBD1 or TRBD2 (5 bases each). The CDR3 spans 15 residues. V gave up 0 bases and J gave up 6 bases, with 11 bases separating them. The germline V gene encodes CDR1 MNHEY and CDR2 SVGAGI. In nucleotides, the CDR3 is TGTGCCAGCAGTTACTCGGGGACCATGCCCGGGGAGCTGTTTTTT. Translating it yields CASSYSGTMPGELFF.

This clonotype was seen a few times. The chain's CDR3 is CASSLGRNYEQYF. The DNA for the CDR3 is TGTGCCAGCAGCTTAGGGCGGAACTACGAGCAGTACTTC. This chain uses TRBV7-2 with TRBJ2-7; D not resolved. The CDR3 spans 13 residues. Germline V gene sequence: CDR1 SGHTA, CDR2 FQGNSA. V lost 1 base and J 3 bases, leaving 7 bases between the germline ends.

The rearrangement joins TRBV2 to TRBJ2-2; D gene ambiguous. The V end lost 6 bases, the J end lost 3 bases, and 14 bases lay between the germline ends. This CDR3 contains 15 residues. Germline loops: CDR1 SNHLY, CDR2 FYNNEI. CDR3 residues: CASRTTPGDTGELFF. The CDR3 region has the DNA TGTGCCAGCAGAACGACCCCTGGTGACACCGGGGAGCTGTTTTTT.

The chain couples TRBV2 to TRBJ1-5; TRBD1 aligns across 10 bases. Germline V gives CDR1 SNHLY, CDR2 FYNNEI. The CDR3 runs 14 residues. Germline trimming cut 6 bases from V and 3 bases from J; bases unmatched to any gene: 2. The CDR3 spells CASRGQGHNQPQHF. In nucleotides, the CDR3 is TGTGCCAGCAGGGGACAGGGGCACAATCAGCCCCAGCATTTT.